The entry that follows covers one T cell receptor (beta chain) sequence. Its specificity is unknown. Germline assignment: CDR1 SGHRS and CDR2 YFSETQ. This CDR3 region has 16 residues. V lost 0 bases and J lost 0, with 12 bases in between. The sample is drawn from a study of CD8 T cells in ankylosing spondylitis. One entry per CDR3 protein, called by TCRdb with MiXCR from the 5' RACE reads. The table shows roughly 350,000 distinct CDR3 sequences, with 8% occurring only once. Whole-study results and caveats: About 8 highly homologous variants made up a TCR beta motif, and this motif appeared characteristic of ankylosing spondylitis blood.

The sequenced sample was blood, either unsorted or a sorted T cell fraction (not recorded which). The chain joins TRBV5-1 to TRBJ1-1; tentatively, D is TRBD1 (6 bases). The receptor was derived from a male donor with ankylosing spondylitis. The CDR3 is CASSLVGGSLNTEAFF. The CDR3 nucleotides are TGCGCCAGCAGCTTGGTGGGGGGCAGCTTGAACACTGAAGCTTTCTTT.